This TCR beta chain was identified in a study of T cell repertoires in cytomegalovirus infection. V lost 5 bases, J lost 12 bases, and 16 bases lay in between. This CDR3 has 13 residues. Germline values: CDR1 MNHEY, CDR2 SVGAGI. A word on this clonotype: Its antigen is not identified.

Study results and caveats: Of the TCR beta families, the public ones yielded a cumulative frequency that identified carriers of CMV plus the relevant HLA. Across the ex vivo response, the dominant clonotypes were HLA-C-restricted CMV-specific TCR beta clonotypes.

From the reads, TCRdb called clonotypes with MiXCR, one entry per CDR3 protein. The data show around 430,000 distinct CDR3 sequences, more than 40% seen once. The origin of this receptor is a human donor in good health (CMV status not recorded). Some clones in this sample may be carry-over from other donors' samples. The sequencing used cultured PBMCs, collected from culture after CMV antigen stimulation. The chain joins TRBV6-5 to TRBJ1-4; D is possibly TRBD1 (5 bases). DNA of the CDR3: TGTGCCAGCAGTAACGACCGGGGGGGACAACTGTTTTTT. It is translated as CASSNDRGGQLFF.